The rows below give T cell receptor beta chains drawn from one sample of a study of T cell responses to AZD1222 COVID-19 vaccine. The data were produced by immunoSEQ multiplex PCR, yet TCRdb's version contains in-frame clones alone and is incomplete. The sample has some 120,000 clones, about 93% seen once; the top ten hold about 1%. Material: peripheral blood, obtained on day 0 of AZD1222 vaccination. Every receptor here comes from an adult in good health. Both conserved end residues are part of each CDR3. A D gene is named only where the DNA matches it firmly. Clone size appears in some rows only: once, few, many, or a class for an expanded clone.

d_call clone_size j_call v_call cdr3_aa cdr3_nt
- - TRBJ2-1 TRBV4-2 CASSQDAGSAVEQFF TGTGCCAGCAGCCAAGACGCAGGGTCGGCAGTTGAGCAGTTCTTC
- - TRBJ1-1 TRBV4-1 CASSQDLRTLTEAFF TGCGCCAGCAGCCAAGATCTCCGGACACTAACTGAAGCTTTCTTT
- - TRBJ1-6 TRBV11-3 CASSSGQNSPLHF TGTGCCAGCAGCTCCGGACAGAATTCACCCCTCCACTTT
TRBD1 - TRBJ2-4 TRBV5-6 CASSSGTENIQYF TGTGCCAGCAGCTCCGGGACAGAAAACATTCAGTACTTC
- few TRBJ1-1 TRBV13 CASSLRVGIETEAFF TGTGCCAGCAGCTTACGGGTGGGGATAGAAACTGAAGCTTTCTTT
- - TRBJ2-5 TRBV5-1 CASSFTLQGTGRAQYF TGCGCCAGCAGCTTTACCCTACAGGGAACGGGTAGGGCCCAGTACTTC
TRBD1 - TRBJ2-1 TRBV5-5 CASSFTDRARSYNEQFF TGTGCCAGCAGCTTCACGGACAGGGCGCGCTCCTACAATGAGCAGTTCTTC
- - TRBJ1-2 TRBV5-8 CASSLWQAYGYTF TGTGCCAGCAGCTTGTGGCAGGCGTATGGCTACACCTTC
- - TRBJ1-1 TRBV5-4 CASSLDKHTEAFF TGTGCCAGCAGCTTGGATAAACACACTGAAGCTTTCTTT
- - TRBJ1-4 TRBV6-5 CASSYSRGFNEKLFF TGTGCCAGCAGTTACTCGAGAGGGTTTAATGAAAAACTGTTTTTT
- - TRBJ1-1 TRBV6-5 CASSWGNRVNTEAFF TGTGCCAGCAGTTGGGGGAACAGGGTGAACACTGAAGCTTTCTTT
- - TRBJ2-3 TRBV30 CAWNEGGLPDTQYF TGTGCCTGGAACGAAGGGGGGCTCCCAGATACGCAGTATTTT
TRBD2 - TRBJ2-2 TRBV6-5 CASSLSGGITGELFF TGTGCCAGCAGTCTTAGCGGGGGAATCACCGGGGAGCTGTTTTTT
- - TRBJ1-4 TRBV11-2 CASSPPAGEKLFF TGTGCCAGCAGCCCCCCCGCAGGTGAAAAACTGTTTTTT
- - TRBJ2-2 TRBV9 CASSAQGGRTGELFF TGTGCCAGCAGCGCCCAAGGGGGTCGGACCGGGGAGCTGTTTTTT
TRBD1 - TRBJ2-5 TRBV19 CASSRGDRGQEETQYF TGTGCCAGTAGTAGGGGGGACAGGGGTCAAGAAGAGACCCAGTACTTC
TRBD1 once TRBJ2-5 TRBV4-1 CASSHPGTGLQETQYF TGCGCCAGCAGCCATCCCGGGACAGGCCTCCAAGAGACCCAGTACTTC
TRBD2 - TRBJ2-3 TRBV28 CASSLSRGGLTDTQYF TGTGCCAGCAGTTTATCGCGGGGGGGCCTAACAGATACGCAGTATTTT
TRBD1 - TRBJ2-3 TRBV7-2 CASSLGTGEETDTQYF TGTGCCAGCAGCTTAGGGACAGGGGAAGAAACAGATACGCAGTATTTT
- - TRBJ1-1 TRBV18 CASSGGGLNTEAFF TGTGCCAGCTCAGGAGGAGGACTGAACACTGAAGCTTTCTTT
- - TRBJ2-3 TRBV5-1 CASSLEGVSTDTQYF TGCGCCAGCAGCTTGGAAGGGGTCAGCACAGATACGCAGTATTTT
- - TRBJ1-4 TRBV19 CASTRAGTPTNEKLFF TGTGCCAGTACCCGAGCGGGGACACCAACTAATGAAAAACTGTTTTTT
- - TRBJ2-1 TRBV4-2 CASSQDRNEQFF TGTGCCAGCAGCCAAGACAGAAATGAGCAGTTCTTC
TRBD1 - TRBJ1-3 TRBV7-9 CASRLGQAVYSGNTIYF TGTGCCAGCAGACTGGGACAGGCCGTATACTCTGGAAACACCATATATTTT
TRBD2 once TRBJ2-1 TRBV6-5 CASRLATNNEQFF TGTGCCAGCCGACTAGCGACTAACAATGAGCAGTTCTTC
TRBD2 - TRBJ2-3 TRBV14 CASSPGLAGGPTDTQYF TGTGCCAGCAGCCCCGGACTAGCGGGGGGGCCGACAGATACGCAGTATTTT
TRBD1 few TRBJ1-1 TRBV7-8 CASKRGQGANTEAFF TGTGCCAGCAAGAGGGGACAGGGGGCGAACACTGAAGCTTTCTTT
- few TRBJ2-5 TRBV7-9 CASSLQGRMETQYF TGTGCCAGCAGCTTGCAGGGGAGGATGGAGACCCAGTACTTC
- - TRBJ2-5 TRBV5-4 CASSLVVGAETQYF TGTGCCAGCAGCTTGGTGGTAGGGGCGGAGACCCAGTACTTC